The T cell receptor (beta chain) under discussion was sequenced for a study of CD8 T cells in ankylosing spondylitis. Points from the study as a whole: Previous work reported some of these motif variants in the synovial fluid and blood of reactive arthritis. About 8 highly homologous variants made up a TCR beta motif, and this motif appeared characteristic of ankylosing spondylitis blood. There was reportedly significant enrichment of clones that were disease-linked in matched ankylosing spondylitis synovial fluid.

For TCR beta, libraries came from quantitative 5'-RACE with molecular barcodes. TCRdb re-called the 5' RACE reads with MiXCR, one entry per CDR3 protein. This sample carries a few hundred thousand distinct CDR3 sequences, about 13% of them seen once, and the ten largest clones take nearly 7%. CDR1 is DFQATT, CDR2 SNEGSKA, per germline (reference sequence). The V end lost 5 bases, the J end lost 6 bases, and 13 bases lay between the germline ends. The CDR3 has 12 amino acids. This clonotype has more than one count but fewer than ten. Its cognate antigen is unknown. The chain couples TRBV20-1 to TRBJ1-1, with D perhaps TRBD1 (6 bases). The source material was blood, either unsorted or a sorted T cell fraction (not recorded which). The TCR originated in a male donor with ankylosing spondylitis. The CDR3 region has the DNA TGCAGTGCTCGAACTGGGGGCTCTGAAGCTTTCTTT. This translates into CSARTGGSEAFF.